This paragraph covers one T cell receptor beta chain sequence. Its target is unknown. The sample comes from a study of OX40 agonist ivuxolimab in advanced cancers. Study details: Dose-escalation cases comprised hepatocellular carcinoma, melanoma, renal cell or head and neck cancer. Findings and limits, study-wide: It was not determined which antigens were specifically recognized by the peripheral T cells that had undergone clonal expansion. The CD4+ and CD8+ T cells in the blood had expanded clonally by week 6 at 0.1 to 3.0 mg/kg. On average, CD8+ T cells had more expanded clones than CD4+.

The data were produced by immunoSEQ multiplex PCR, yet TCRdb's version contains in-frame clones alone and is incomplete. The sample contains fewer than 65,000 clones, roughly 86% of which appear only once. Specimen: CD4+ or CD8+ T cells sorted from blood, collected in a trial of the OX40 agonist ivuxolimab. The source is an adult with an advanced solid tumor such as melanoma, head and neck, liver or kidney cancer.

The DNA for the CDR3 is TGTGCCAGCAGCTTCCTCTCGGGGGAGTTTTACGAGCAGTACTTC. Protein sequence: CASSFLSGEFYEQYF. This chain uses TRBV5-6 with TRBJ2-7; possible D gene TRBD2, 6 bases. Looked up from germline, CDR1 is SGHDT and CDR2 is YYEEEE. V dropped 2 bases and J dropped 4 bases, with 16 bases sitting between them. This CDR3 region has 15 residues.